The entry that follows covers one T cell receptor (beta chain) sequence. The libraries were made with immunoSEQ v3.0 at survey level. Clones were read by immunoSEQ multiplex PCR, and TCRdb kept only the in-frame ones, dropping some. The sample records fewer than 30,000 clones, approximately 90% being singletons. This CDR3 contains 15 residues. Germline V gene data show CDR1 as ENHRY and CDR2 as SYGVKD. V lost 6 bases and J lost 2, with 17 bases in between. These data belong to a study of long-term antiretroviral therapy in people with HIV. J is TRBJ2-7 and V is TRBV10-3; maybe TRBD1 (5 bases). This TCR was recovered from a man in his forties with HIV. Sample: unsorted PBMCs, taken 2.7 years after starting antiretroviral therapy. For the CDR3, the DNA is TGTGCCATCAGGAGTCCTCAGGGTGTTCCCTACGAGCAGTACTTC. It specifies CAIRSPQGVPYEQYF.